The next 13 T cell receptor beta chains were all read from a single sample in a study of OX40 agonist ivuxolimab in advanced cancers. Assay: immunoSEQ multiplex PCR; the TCRdb copy retains only in-frame clones and omits some. The sample holds about 60,000 clones, 85% to 90% seen once. Sequenced here: CD4+ or CD8+ T cells sorted from blood, sampled in a trial of the OX40 agonist ivuxolimab. Receptors were obtained from an adult with an advanced solid tumor such as melanoma, head and neck, liver or kidney cancer.

This clone was picked up a small number of times. The chain combines TRBV6-5 with TRBJ1-2; TRBD1 aligns across 7 bases. The CDR3 is 14 amino acids. The V gene's germline CDR1 is MNHEY and CDR2 SVGAGI. With 4 bases clipped from V and 5 bases from J, the junction kept 7 bases outside the gene matches. The CDR3 loop reads CASSSGQAIYGYTF. The CDR3 nucleotides read TGTGCCAGCAGTTCAGGACAGGCGATATATGGCTACACCTTC.

V is TRBV7-2 and J is TRBJ2-1, with D possibly being TRBD1 (6 bases). There are 14 residues in the CDR3. V dropped 10 bases and J dropped 4 bases, with 17 bases sitting between them. Germline V CDR1 and CDR2: SGHTA, FQGNSA. DNA for the CDR3: TGTGCCATCGATACAGGGTTAGGGTACAATGAGCAGTTCTTC. Translation gives CAIDTGLGYNEQFF.

The V and J genes are TRBV7-9 and TRBJ1-1; the D is unclear. Trimming took off 1 base at V and 2 bases at J, with 14 bases between the two ends. Germline V gene lookup returns CDR1 SEHNR and CDR2 FQNEAQ (reference sequence). The length of the CDR3 is 16 residues. CDR3 protein: CASSLVGSGPNTEAFF. In nucleotides, the CDR3 is TGTGCCAGCAGCTTAGTAGGTTCCGGGCCCAACACTGAAGCTTTCTTT.

The chain is built from TRBV2 and TRBJ1-4; D unclear. This CDR3 region has 14 residues. Germline V gives CDR1 SNHLY, CDR2 FYNNEI. Trimming took 4 bases from V and 7 from J, leaving 13 bases between them. The CDR3: CASSVRGSGEKLFF. The CDR3 region has the DNA TGTGCCAGCAGTGTGCGAGGGTCGGGTGAAAAACTGTTTTTT.

The chain combines TRBV6-5 with TRBJ2-5; either TRBD1 or TRBD2 may supply D (6 bases each). Trimming stripped 7 bases from V and 5 bases from J, with 14 bases between. Per the germline V gene, CDR1 is MNHEY and CDR2 is SVGAGI. The CDR3 covers 13 residues. In nucleotides, the CDR3 is TGTGCCAGCACAGCCCGGGGGCGCGAGACCCAGTACTTC. This codes for CASTARGRETQYF.

The rearrangement joins TRBV19 to TRBJ1-2; D might be TRBD1 (5 bases). V dropped 3 bases and J dropped 4 bases, with 12 bases sitting between them. Germline CDR1 reads LNHDA; CDR2 reads SQIVND (reference sequence). This CDR3 is built from 14 residues. The CDR3 nucleotides read TGTGCCAGTAGTATCCCCAGGGATCTCTATGGCTACACCTTC. Its translation: CASSIPRDLYGYTF.

This clone was picked up one time. The genes are TRBV5-4 and TRBJ2-5; maybe TRBD2 (6 bases). V gave up 4 bases and J gave up 1 base, with 17 bases separating them. Germline CDR1 SGHNT, CDR2 YYREEE (reference sequence). This CDR3 is 16 amino acids long. The CDR3 bases are TGTGCCAGCAGCAGGGCGTTAAGGGGAGGCCAAGAGACCCAGTACTTC. Translating gives CASSRALRGGQETQYF.

This chain links TRBV7-2 with TRBJ2-5, with 10 bases that match TRBD2. Trimming cost V 2 bases and J 5 bases; bases outside gene matches: 2. The CDR3 runs 14 residues. The germline V gene has CDR1 SGHTA and CDR2 FQGNSA. The DNA for the CDR3 is TGTGCCAGCAGCTTAAATAGCGGGGGGGAGACCCAGTACTTC. It is translated as CASSLNSGGETQYF.

DNA for the CDR3: TGTGCCAGCAGTTATGGGGGTAAAGATCAGCCCCAGCATTTT. Amino acid sequence: CASSYGGKDQPQHF. The chain is built from TRBV6-5 and TRBJ1-5; possibly TRBD1 for D (5 bases). Germline CDR1 is MNHEY and CDR2 is SVGAGI. CDR3 length: 14 residues. V was shortened by 3 bases and J by 5 bases, with 11 bases between the two germline ends.

The gene calls are TRBV4-1 and TRBJ1-5; D may be TRBD1 (6 bases). CDR3 length: 16 residues. The V end was cut by 6 bases, the J end by 7 bases, with 22 bases between. Germline CDR1 reads MGHRA; CDR2 reads YSYEKL. The CDR3 loop is CASRSTGFDNGQPQHF. CDR3 sequence (DNA): TGCGCCAGCAGATCCACAGGGTTCGACAACGGGCAGCCCCAGCATTTT.

The gene calls are TRBV5-4 and TRBJ2-5, with D possibly called TRBD1 or TRBD2 (6 bases each). This CDR3 contains 16 residues. Germline-derived CDR1 and CDR2 are SGHNT and YYREEE (reference sequence). The V and J ends lost 5 bases and 1 base respectively, with 18 bases between them. The CDR3 is CASSPGGQNPQETQYF. The DNA of the CDR3 is TGTGCCAGCAGTCCCGGGGGCCAAAACCCCCAAGAGACCCAGTACTTC.

This clone has only one observation. The genes are TRBV7-2 and TRBJ1-5; D remains ambiguous. V lost 5 bases and J lost 7, with 18 bases in between. CDR3 length equals 15 residues. Germline V CDR1 and CDR2: SGHTA, FQGNSA. The CDR3 sequence is CASSQTLGSSQPQHF. CDR3 in DNA: TGTGCCAGCAGCCAAACCTTGGGGTCTTCCCAGCCCCAGCATTTT.

This chain links TRBV6-6 with TRBJ1-1; D ambiguous. Per germline, CDR1 MNHNY and CDR2 SVGAGI (reference sequence). The CDR3 spans 13 residues. With 2 bases removed from V and 3 bases from J, the gap between germline ends came to 7 bases. The CDR3 region is CASSYDGDTEAFF. DNA of the CDR3: TGTGCCAGCAGTTACGACGGGGACACTGAAGCTTTCTTT.